This entry lists 15 T cell receptor beta chains sequenced from one sample in a study of T-cell reconstitution after alpha-beta-depleted transplantation in children. TCRbeta library construction was performed incorporating unique molecular identifiers. A single record per CDR3 protein comes from TCRdb applying MiXCR to the PCR reads. The sample lists about 200,000 distinct CDR3 sequences, 13% to 15% occurring once. Sequenced here: PBMCs from the stem cell graft donor, sampled from the stem cell graft. The receptors here all came from a human donor who donated a stem cell graft to a child with acute lymphoblastic leukemia.

This clonotype was seen more than once but under ten times. The CDR3 here is CASSLRTGITLPRSGANVLTF. The CDR3 nucleotides read TGTGCCAGCAGCCTGAGGACAGGCATCACCCTGCCGCGCTCTGGGGCCAACGTCCTGACTTTC. V and J are TRBV11-2 and TRBJ2-6, with 7 positions matching TRBD1. The CDR3 is made up of 21 amino acids. The germline gives CDR1 SGHAT, CDR2 FQNNGV. After removal of 5 bases from V and 0 bases from J, the junction contained 19 bases not matched to a gene.

This clonotype was observed many times. The chain combines TRBV29-1 with TRBJ2-3; D is perhaps TRBD1 (6 bases). CDR3 length: 14 residues. The V and J ends lost 4 bases and 0 bases respectively, with 11 bases between them. Germline V gene data show CDR1 as SQVTM and CDR2 as ANQGSEA. The CDR3 reads CSVAPGTSTDTQYF. In nucleotides, the CDR3 is TGCAGCGTTGCGCCCGGGACAAGCACAGATACGCAGTATTTT.

Worth noting for this clonotype: This may stem from a read error, because a much larger clone lies one nucleotide away. The genes are TRBV29-1 and TRBJ1-1, with a tentative D call TRBD1 (6 bases). Germline V gives CDR1 SQVTM, CDR2 ANQGSEA. The V and J ends lost 1 base and 10 bases respectively, with 25 bases between them. This CDR3 spans 16 amino acids. The CDR3 here is CSVEVPGAAGFAVAFF. The CDR3 DNA sequence: TGCAGCGTTGAAGTCCCGGGGGCAGCGGGATTCGCTGTAGCTTTCTTT.

This clonotype was picked up many times. The chain has TRBV7-2 and TRBJ2-5; D assignment may be TRBD1 or TRBD2 (5 bases each). Trimming removed 7 bases at V and 4 bases at J, with 16 bases between. This CDR3 is 14 amino acids long. Germline V CDR1 and CDR2: SGHTA, FQGNSA. CDR3 amino acids: CASNRPGTSETQYF. The CDR3 DNA follows: TGTGCCAGCAACCGCCCGGGGACCTCAGAGACCCAGTACTTC.

This clonotype appeared many times. V usage is TRBV12-3 or TRBV12-4 and J usage is TRBJ1-1; weak D call: TRBD1 (6 bases). V lost 2 bases and J 5 bases, leaving 12 bases between the germline ends. The CDR3 length is 14 residues. The CDR3 nucleotides read TGTGCCAGCAGTTTACTACAGGGAGGGACTGAAGCTTTCTTT. Protein: CASSLLQGGTEAFF.

The sample holds many counts of this clonotype. V and J are TRBV27 and TRBJ1-2; tentatively, D is TRBD1 (6 bases). V shed 5 bases and J shed 8 bases, with 18 bases lying between them. This CDR3 spans 14 amino acids. The V gene's germline CDR1 is MNHEY and CDR2 SMNVEV (reference sequence). The CDR3 sequence: CASSPDGQWMGYTF. CDR3 DNA sequence: TGTGCCAGCAGTCCTGACGGACAGTGGATGGGCTACACCTTC.

This clonotype was seen at least ten times. This chain uses TRBV29-1 with TRBJ2-7; 7 nucleotides agree with TRBD1. The V segment lost 7 bases and the J segment 6 bases; nucleotides outside the gene matches: 6. Germline loops: CDR1 SQVTM, CDR2 ANQGSEA. The CDR3 loop spans 11 amino acids. As DNA, the CDR3 is TGCAGCGGAGTAGGGGGCGGCGAGCAGTACTTC. It translates to CSGVGGGEQYF.

This clonotype was seen ten or more times. The chain joins TRBV7-9 to TRBJ2-3; 7 bases fit TRBD2. The CDR3 is made up of 15 amino acids. Trimming at V came to 1 base and at J to 5 bases, leaving 6 bases not matched to a gene. Germline CDR1 reads SEHNR; CDR2 reads FQNEAQ (reference sequence). The CDR3 DNA is TGTGCCAGCAGCTTAGGCGGGAGTGAGATAGATACGCAGTATTTT. This translates into CASSLGGSEIDTQYF.

In its sample, this clonotype was seen many times. The chain couples TRBV15 to TRBJ1-1; TRBD1 agrees at 8 bases. Germline CDR1 reads LNHNV; CDR2 reads YYDKDF (reference sequence). The CDR3 contains 15 residues. Trimming at V came to 1 base and at J to 4 bases, leaving 5 bases not matched to a gene. The CDR3 bases are TGTGCCACCAGCAGAGGGACAGGGATGGCCACTGAAGCTTTCTTT. Amino acid sequence: CATSRGTGMATEAFF. The variable domain in full, with the rest retrieved from reference TRBV15 and TRBJ1-1, is DAMVIQNPRYQVTQFGKPVTLSCSQTLNHNVMYWYQQKSSQAPKLLFHYYDKDFNNEADTPDNFQSRRPNTSFCFLDIRSPGLGDTAMYLCATSRGTGMATEAFFGQGTRLTVV.

This clonotype was counted ten times or more. V gene TRBV30 combines with J gene TRBJ1-1; TRBD1 agrees at 8 bases. The CDR3 has 14 amino acids. CDR1 GTSNPN and CDR2 SVGIG come from the germline V gene (reference sequence). J lost 1 base, V lost 3 bases, and 4 bases had no gene match. The CDR3 loop reads CAWSQGAKNTEAFF. The CDR3 region has the DNA TGTGCCTGGAGCCAGGGGGCTAAGAACACTGAAGCTTTCTTT.

This clonotype has a count of ten or more. The V call is TRBV20-1, the J call TRBJ2-7, with TRBD1 as a possible D gene (5 bases). The CDR3 is 12 amino acids. CDR1 DFQATT and CDR2 SNEGSKA come from the germline V gene (reference sequence). The V and J ends lost 5 bases and 3 bases respectively, with 11 bases between them. CDR3 protein: CSASQANYEQYF. The CDR3 nucleotides read TGCAGTGCTTCACAGGCAAACTACGAGCAGTACTTC.

This clonotype was seen many times. The genes are TRBV10-1 and TRBJ2-2, with D hard to call. V was clipped by 3 bases and J by 1 base, with 9 bases between them. Germline-derived CDR1 and CDR2 are WNHNN and SYGVQD (reference sequence). This CDR3 is built from 15 residues. CDR3 DNA: TGCGCCAGCAGTGATGGCAGGAAGAACACCGGGGAGCTGTTTTTT. Translated, it gives CASSDGRKNTGELFF.

This clonotype was counted many times. The V and J genes are TRBV5-1 and TRBJ2-1; 11 nucleotides line up with TRBD2. CDR3 length: 16 amino acids. J gave up 4 bases and V 4 bases, and 7 bases lay outside the gene matches. From germline, CDR1 is SGHRS and CDR2 YFSETQ. This chain's CDR3 is CASSPRTSGLYNEQFF. Here the CDR3 DNA reads TGCGCCAGCAGCCCTCGGACTAGCGGGCTATACAATGAGCAGTTCTTC. The full variable domain, completed using reference TRBV5-1 and TRBJ2-1, is KAGVTQTPRYLIKTRGQQVTLSCSPISGHRSVSWYQQTPGQGLQFLFEYFSETQRNKGNFPGRFSGRQFSNSRSEMNVSTLELGDSALYLCASSPRTSGLYNEQFFGPGTRLTVL.

The V call is TRBV27, the J call TRBJ2-5; 9 bases fit TRBD1. The germline V gene has CDR1 MNHEY and CDR2 SMNVEV (reference sequence). J gave up 4 bases and V 7 bases, and 10 bases lay outside the gene matches. The CDR3 is made up of 15 amino acids. This CDR3 reads CASNALGTGRETQYF. CDR3 nucleotide sequence: TGTGCCAGCAACGCACTCGGGACAGGGCGAGAGACCCAGTACTTC.

The V and J genes are TRBV5-5 and TRBJ1-1; D is unclear. V dropped 0 bases and J dropped 2 bases, with 8 bases sitting between them. This CDR3 comprises 14 residues. Germline V gives CDR1 SGHKS, CDR2 YYEKEE (reference sequence). The CDR3 nucleotides read TGTGCCAGCAGCTTGGATCAGGTTAACACTGAAGCTTTCTTT. Translated, it gives CASSLDQVNTEAFF. The whole variable domain, filled in from reference TRBV5-5 and TRBJ1-1, reads DAGVTQSPTHLIKTRGQQVTLRCSPISGHKSVSWYQQVLGQGPQFIFQYYEKEERGRGNFPDRFSARQFPNYSSELNVNALLLGDSALYLCASSLDQVNTEAFFGQGTRLTVV.